These 8 T cell receptor beta chains were all obtained from the same sample, sequenced in a study of T-cell memory formation after mild COVID-19 listed by TCRdb under 2021. The receptor library was made with 5' RACE. The sample was run on an Illumina NovaSeq 6000. TCRdb reprocessing: public reads trimmed at Q25 with fastp, clones called with MiXCR, in-frame beta chains kept. CDR3 protein duplicates are merged, each entry listing the most common genes and DNA. Present in this sample are 350,000 to 450,000 distinct CDR3 sequences, roughly 26% of which were seen just once. The ten most abundant clones make up about 10% of the sample. Sequencing was carried out using PBMCs or a T cell subset sorted from them (not recorded which). The receptor set was obtained from an adult woman who had mild COVID-19 (a few samples of this study predate the infection). The sample titles of this study are shuffled in the database, so cell type and time point are left out; the donor was told from shared clones.

V gene TRBV6-2 or TRBV6-3 combines with J gene TRBJ2-7, with TRBD2 identical over 10 bases. This CDR3 spans 16 amino acids. Germline trimming cut 6 bases from V and 3 bases from J; bases unmatched to any gene: 11. CDR1 MNHEY and CDR2 SVGEGT come from the germline V gene. The CDR3 spells CASRDLAGALIYEQYF. The CDR3 DNA reads as TGTGCCAGCAGGGATCTAGCGGGAGCGCTTATCTACGAGCAGTACTTC.

This clonotype has a handful of counts. The chain couples TRBV7-2 to TRBJ1-2; D not certain. Germline V CDR1 and CDR2: SGHTA, FQGNSA. This CDR3 region has 15 residues. The V and J ends lost 5 bases and 1 base respectively, with 14 bases between them. The CDR3 here is CASSPNGLINYGYTF. The CDR3 nucleotides are TGTGCCAGCAGCCCAAACGGATTAATTAACTATGGCTACACCTTC.

The sample holds a few counts of this clonotype. This sequence joins TRBV7-9 and TRBJ2-3, with D possibly being TRBD1 (5 bases). The CDR3 has 16 residues. CDR1 is SEHNR, CDR2 FQNEAQ, per germline (reference sequence). With 0 bases removed from V and 5 bases from J, the gap between germline ends came to 15 bases. CDR3 DNA sequence: TGTGCCAGCAGCTTAGCAGGAAGGCTTCAGGGAGATACGCAGTATTTT. Translating gives CASSLAGRLQGDTQYF.

The gene calls are TRBV11-2 and TRBJ1-1; D not certain. Deletions cut 4 bases from V and 4 bases from J, with 16 bases between. The germline CDR1 and CDR2 sequences are SGHAT and FQNNGV. This CDR3 is built from 15 residues. CDR3 coding DNA: TGTGCCAGCAGCTCCCTATTACATTGGGGCACTGAAGCTTTCTTT. It specifies CASSSLLHWGTEAFF.

The chain couples TRBV6-5 to TRBJ1-2; D perhaps matches TRBD1 (5 bases). Looked up from germline, CDR1 is MNHEY and CDR2 is SVGAGI. V gave up 2 bases and J gave up 5 bases, with 21 bases separating them. The CDR3 spans 17 residues. CDR3 sequence (DNA): TGTGCCAGCAGTTACGCCCCCCGTGGGGGTCCGCGTTATGGCTACACCTTC. It codes for CASSYAPRGGPRYGYTF.

This clonotype has ten or more counts. The rearrangement joins TRBV20-1 to TRBJ2-7; tentatively, D is TRBD2 (7 bases). CDR1 is DFQATT and CDR2 is SNEGSKA in the germline V gene (reference sequence). V dropped 5 bases and J dropped 7 bases, with 18 bases sitting between them. There are 13 residues in the CDR3. The CDR3 nucleotides are TGCAGTGCTCCAGGGAGGGGGAATTTGGAGCAGTACTTC. Amino acids: CSAPGRGNLEQYF.

The chain combines TRBV6-2 or TRBV6-3 with TRBJ1-5, with 7 bases lining up with TRBD1. The CDR3 has 15 residues. Trimming removed 5 bases from V and 3 bases from J; junction bases left unmatched: 7. Germline loops: CDR1 MNHEY, CDR2 SVGEGT. The CDR3 coding sequence is TGTGCCAGCAGTCGGGACAGACCACCCAATCAGCCCCAGCATTTT. This codes for CASSRDRPPNQPQHF.

This clonotype was observed a few times. The chain couples TRBV4-1 to TRBJ2-2; D uncertain. This CDR3 region has 16 residues. Germline V CDR1 and CDR2: MGHRA, YSYEKL. V gave up 1 base and J gave up 0 bases, with 9 bases separating them. The CDR3 here is CASSQGKLSNTGELFF. The DNA for the CDR3 is TGCGCCAGCAGCCAAGGGAAGCTGTCGAACACCGGGGAGCTGTTTTTT.